This T cell receptor beta chain was documented in a study of blood T cell repertoires in COVID-19. Overall study context: T cells, B-cell-depleted T cells, or PBMCs provided the cDNA or gDNA that served as material.

Germline CDR1 and CDR2: PRHDT and FYEKMQ (reference sequence). Trimming pared 2 bases from V and 4 bases from J, leaving 11 bases between. This CDR3 is 15 amino acids long. As originally analysed: For nucleated cells, counts were estimated from reference gene primer amplification. Generated by immunoSEQ multiplex PCR, the TCRdb table keeps only in-frame clones and is missing some. The V and J calls and clone size were taken over from that table, and D and trimming were inferred from the DNA. The repertoire holds around 150,000 clones, with 70% to 90% as singletons. This chain links TRBV13 with TRBJ1-4; tentative D call: TRBD1 (5 bases). Source material: peripheral blood. This sequence originates from a human donor in a cohort sampled during active COVID-19. For the CDR3, the DNA is TGTGCCAGCAGCTTAAGGCGGGGGGATAATGAAAAACTGTTTTTT. Protein: CASSLRRGDNEKLFF. Based on the CDR3 plus reference TRBV13 and TRBJ1-4, the full variable domain is AAGVIQSPRHLIKEKRETATLKCYPIPRHDTVYWYQQGPGQDPQFLISFYEKMQSDKGSIPDRFSAQQFSDYHSELNMSSLELGDSALYFCASSLRRGDNEKLFFGSGTQLSVL.